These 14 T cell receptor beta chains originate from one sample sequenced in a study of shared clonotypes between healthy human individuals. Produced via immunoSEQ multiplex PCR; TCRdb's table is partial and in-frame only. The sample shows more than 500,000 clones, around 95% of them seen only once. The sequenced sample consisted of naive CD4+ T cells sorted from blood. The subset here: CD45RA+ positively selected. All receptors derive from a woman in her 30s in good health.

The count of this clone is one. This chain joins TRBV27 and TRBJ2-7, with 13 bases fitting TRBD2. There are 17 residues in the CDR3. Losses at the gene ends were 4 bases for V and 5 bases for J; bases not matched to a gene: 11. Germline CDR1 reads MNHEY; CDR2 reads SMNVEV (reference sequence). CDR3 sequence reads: CASSSSGGLAGANEQYF. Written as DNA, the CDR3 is TGTGCCAGCAGTTCCAGCGGAGGACTAGCGGGAGCTAACGAGCAGTACTTC.

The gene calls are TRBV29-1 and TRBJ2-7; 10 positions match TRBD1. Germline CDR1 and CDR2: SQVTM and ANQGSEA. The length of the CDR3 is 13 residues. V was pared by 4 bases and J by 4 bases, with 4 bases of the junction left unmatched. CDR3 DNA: TGCAGCGTTGGCCGGGACAGGGGTTACGAGCAGTACTTC. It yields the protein CSVGRDRGYEQYF.

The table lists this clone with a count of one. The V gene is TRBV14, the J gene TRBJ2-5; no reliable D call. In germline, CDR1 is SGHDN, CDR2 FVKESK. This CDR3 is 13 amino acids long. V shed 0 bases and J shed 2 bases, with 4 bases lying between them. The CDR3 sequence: CASSQDYQETQYF. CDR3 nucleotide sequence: TGTGCCAGCAGCCAAGATTATCAAGAGACCCAGTACTTC.

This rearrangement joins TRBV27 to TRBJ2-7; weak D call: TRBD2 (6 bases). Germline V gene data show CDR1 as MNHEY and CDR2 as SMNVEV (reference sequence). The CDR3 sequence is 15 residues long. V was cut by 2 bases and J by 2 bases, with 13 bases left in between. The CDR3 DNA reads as TGTGCCAGCAGTTTAGTAGAGCGGGTTACCTACGAGCAGTACTTC. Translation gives CASSLVERVTYEQYF.

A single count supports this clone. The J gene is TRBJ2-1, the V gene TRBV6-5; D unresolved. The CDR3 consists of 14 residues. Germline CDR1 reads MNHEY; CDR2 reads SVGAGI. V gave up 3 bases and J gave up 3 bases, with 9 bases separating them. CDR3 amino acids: CASSYGQSYNEQFF. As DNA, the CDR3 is TGTGCCAGCAGTTATGGCCAGAGCTACAATGAGCAGTTCTTC.

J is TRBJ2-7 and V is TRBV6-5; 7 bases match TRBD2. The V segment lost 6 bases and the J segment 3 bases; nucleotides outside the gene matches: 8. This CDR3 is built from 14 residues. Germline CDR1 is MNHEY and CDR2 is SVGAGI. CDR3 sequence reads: CASSPSSGGYEQYF. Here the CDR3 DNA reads TGTGCCAGCAGCCCTAGCTCGGGGGGCTACGAGCAGTACTTC.

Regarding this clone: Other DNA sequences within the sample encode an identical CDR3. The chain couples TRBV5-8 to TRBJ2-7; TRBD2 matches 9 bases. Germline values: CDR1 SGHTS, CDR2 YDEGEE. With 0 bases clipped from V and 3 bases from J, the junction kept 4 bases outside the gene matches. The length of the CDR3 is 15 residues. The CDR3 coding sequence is TGTGCCAGCAGCTTGGGTCTAGCGGGAAGCTACGAGCAGTACTTC. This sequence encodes CASSLGLAGSYEQYF. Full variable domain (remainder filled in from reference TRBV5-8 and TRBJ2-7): EAGVTQSPTHLIKTRGQQATLRCSPISGHTSVYWYQQALGLGLQFLLWYDEGEERNRGNFPPRFSGRQFPNYSSELNVNALELEDSALYLCASSLGLAGSYEQYFGPGTRLTVT.

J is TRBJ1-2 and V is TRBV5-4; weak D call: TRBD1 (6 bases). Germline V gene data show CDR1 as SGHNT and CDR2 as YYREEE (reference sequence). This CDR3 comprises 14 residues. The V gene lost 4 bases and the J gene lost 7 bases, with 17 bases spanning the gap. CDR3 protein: CASSTQQGAVGYTF. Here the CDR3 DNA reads TGTGCCAGCAGCACGCAACAGGGAGCCGTTGGCTACACCTTC.

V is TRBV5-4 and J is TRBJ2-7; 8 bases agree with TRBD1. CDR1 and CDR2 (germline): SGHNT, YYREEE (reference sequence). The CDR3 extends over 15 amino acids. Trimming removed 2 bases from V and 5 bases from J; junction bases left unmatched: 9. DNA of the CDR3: TGTGCCAGCAGCTTTAATCGGGCAGGGGGCGACGAGCAGTACTTC. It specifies CASSFNRAGGDEQYF.

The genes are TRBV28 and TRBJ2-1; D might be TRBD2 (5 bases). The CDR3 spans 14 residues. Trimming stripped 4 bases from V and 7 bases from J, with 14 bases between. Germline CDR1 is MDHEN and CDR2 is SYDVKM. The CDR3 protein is CASSSGGVRNEQFF. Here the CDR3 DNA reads TGTGCCAGCAGTTCAGGAGGAGTTCGGAATGAGCAGTTCTTC.

CDR3 sequence (DNA): TGTGCCAGCAGCCCAAGTAGGGGCACAGATACGCAGTATTTT. The encoded protein is CASSPSRGTDTQYF. The V gene is TRBV7-9, the J gene TRBJ2-3; D not certain. Germline loops: CDR1 SEHNR, CDR2 FQNEAQ (reference sequence). Trimming left V 5 bases short and J 1 base short, with 10 bases between. The CDR3 is 14 residues long.

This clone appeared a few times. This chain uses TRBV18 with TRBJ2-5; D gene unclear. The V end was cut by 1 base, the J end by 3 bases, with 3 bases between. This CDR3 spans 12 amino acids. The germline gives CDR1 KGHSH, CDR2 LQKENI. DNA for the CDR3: TGTGCCAGCTCACCACGAGAAGAGACCCAGTACTTC. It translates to CASSPREETQYF.

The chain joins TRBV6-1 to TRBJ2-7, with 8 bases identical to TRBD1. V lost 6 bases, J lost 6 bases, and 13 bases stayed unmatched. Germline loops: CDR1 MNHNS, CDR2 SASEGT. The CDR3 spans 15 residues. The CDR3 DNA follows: TGTGCCAGCAGACAGACAGGGGCCCCCGGGGCCGAGCAGTACTTC. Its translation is CASRQTGAPGAEQYF.

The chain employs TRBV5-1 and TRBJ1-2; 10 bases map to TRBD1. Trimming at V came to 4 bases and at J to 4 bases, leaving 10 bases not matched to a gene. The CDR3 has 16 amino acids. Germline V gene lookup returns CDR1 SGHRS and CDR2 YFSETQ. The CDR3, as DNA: TGCGCCAGCAGCCGGGACAGGGGAAGACTGGTCTATGGCTACACCTTC. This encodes CASSRDRGRLVYGYTF.